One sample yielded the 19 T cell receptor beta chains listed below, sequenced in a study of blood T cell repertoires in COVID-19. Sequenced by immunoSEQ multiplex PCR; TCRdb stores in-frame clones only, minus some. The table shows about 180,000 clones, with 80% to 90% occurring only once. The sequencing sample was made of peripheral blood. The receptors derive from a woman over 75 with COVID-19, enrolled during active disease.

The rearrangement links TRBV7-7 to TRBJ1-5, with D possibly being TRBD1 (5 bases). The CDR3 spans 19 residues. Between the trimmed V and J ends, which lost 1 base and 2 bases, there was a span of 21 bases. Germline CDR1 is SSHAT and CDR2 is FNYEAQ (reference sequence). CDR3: CASSLVRRVGSGRNQPQHF. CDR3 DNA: TGTGCCAGCAGCTTAGTTAGGAGGGTCGGCTCGGGGCGCAATCAGCCCCAGCATTTT.

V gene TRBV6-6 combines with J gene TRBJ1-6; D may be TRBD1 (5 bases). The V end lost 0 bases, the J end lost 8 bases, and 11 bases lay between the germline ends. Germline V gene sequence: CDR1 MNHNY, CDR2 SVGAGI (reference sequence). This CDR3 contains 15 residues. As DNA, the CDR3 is TGTGCCAGCAGTTACTCGGGACTCGGAGATTCACCCCTCCACTTT. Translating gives CASSYSGLGDSPLHF.

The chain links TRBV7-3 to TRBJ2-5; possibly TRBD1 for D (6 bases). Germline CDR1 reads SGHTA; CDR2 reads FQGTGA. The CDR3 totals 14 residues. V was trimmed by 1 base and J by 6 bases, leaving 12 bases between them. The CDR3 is CASSLSVGDKTQYF. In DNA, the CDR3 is TGTGCCAGCAGCTTAAGTGTGGGGGACAAGACCCAGTACTTC. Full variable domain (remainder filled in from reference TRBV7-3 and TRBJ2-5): GAGVSQTPSNKVTEKGKYVELRCDPISGHTALYWYRQSLGQGPEFLIYFQGTGAADDSGLPNDRFFAVRPEGSVSTLKIQRTERGDSAVYLCASSLSVGDKTQYFGPGTRLLVL.

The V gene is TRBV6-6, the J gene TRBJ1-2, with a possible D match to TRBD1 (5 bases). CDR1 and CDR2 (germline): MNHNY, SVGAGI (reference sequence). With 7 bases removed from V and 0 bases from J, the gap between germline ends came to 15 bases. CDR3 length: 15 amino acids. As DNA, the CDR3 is TGTGCCAGCAACAAAGGGGAGGGAGCTAACTATGGCTACACCTTC. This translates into CASNKGEGANYGYTF.

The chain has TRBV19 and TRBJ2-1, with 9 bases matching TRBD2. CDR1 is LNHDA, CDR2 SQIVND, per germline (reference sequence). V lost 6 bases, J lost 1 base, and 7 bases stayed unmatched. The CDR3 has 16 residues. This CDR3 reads CASSVLAGVSYNEQFF. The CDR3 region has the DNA TGTGCCAGTAGCGTACTAGCGGGCGTATCCTACAATGAGCAGTTCTTC.

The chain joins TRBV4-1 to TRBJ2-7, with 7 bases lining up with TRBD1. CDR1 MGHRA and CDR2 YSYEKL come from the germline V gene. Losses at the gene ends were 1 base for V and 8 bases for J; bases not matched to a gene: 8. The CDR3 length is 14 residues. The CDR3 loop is CASSQVQGMDKQYF. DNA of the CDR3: TGCGCCAGCAGCCAAGTACAGGGGATGGACAAGCAGTACTTC.

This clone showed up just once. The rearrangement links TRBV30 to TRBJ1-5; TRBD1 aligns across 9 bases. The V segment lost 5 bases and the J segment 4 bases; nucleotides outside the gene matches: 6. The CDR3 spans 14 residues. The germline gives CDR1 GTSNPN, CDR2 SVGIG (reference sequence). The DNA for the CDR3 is TGTGCCTGGCAATCCGGGACAGGGAATCAGCCCCAGCATTTT. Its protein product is CAWQSGTGNQPQHF. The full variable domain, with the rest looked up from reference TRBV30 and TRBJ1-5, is SQTIHQWPATLVQPVGSPLSLECTVEGTSNPNLYWYRQAAGRGLQLLFYSVGIGQISSEVPQNLSASRPQDRQFILSSKKLLLSDSGFYLCAWQSGTGNQPQHFGDGTRLSIL.

This CDR3 is CASSEPGLAGASYEQYF. The CDR3 DNA is TGCGCCAGCAGTGAGCCGGGACTAGCGGGTGCCTCCTACGAGCAGTACTTC. The rearrangement joins TRBV10-1 to TRBJ2-7; 12 bases agree with TRBD2. The CDR3 has 17 amino acids. The germline gives CDR1 WNHNN, CDR2 SYGVQD (reference sequence). The ends lost 2 bases at V and 0 bases at J; junction bases unmatched: 5.

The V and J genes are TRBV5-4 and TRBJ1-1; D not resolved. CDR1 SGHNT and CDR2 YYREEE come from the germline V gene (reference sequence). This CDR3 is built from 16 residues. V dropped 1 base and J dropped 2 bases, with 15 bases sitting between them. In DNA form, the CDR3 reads TGTGCCAGCAGCTTGCCAGGCGATACTTTTAACACTGAAGCTTTCTTT. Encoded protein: CASSLPGDTFNTEAFF.

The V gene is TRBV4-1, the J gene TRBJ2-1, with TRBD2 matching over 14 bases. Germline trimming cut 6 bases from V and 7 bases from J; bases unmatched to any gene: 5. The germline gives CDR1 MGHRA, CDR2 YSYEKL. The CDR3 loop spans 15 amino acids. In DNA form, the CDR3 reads TGCGCCAGCAGACCCGGGACTAGCGGGAGAAATGAGCAGTTCTTC. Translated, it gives CASRPGTSGRNEQFF.

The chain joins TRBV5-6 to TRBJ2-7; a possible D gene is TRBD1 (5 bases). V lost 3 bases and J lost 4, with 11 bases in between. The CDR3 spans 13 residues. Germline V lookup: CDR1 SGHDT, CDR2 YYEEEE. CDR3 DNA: TGTGCCAGCAGCTCATTCGACAGATACGAGCAGTACTTC. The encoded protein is CASSSFDRYEQYF.

The CDR3 sequence: CASSSGTGGLHYGYTF. The CDR3 DNA reads as TGTGCCAGCAGCTCCGGGACAGGGGGCCTTCACTATGGCTACACCTTC. This chain uses TRBV6-2 or TRBV6-3 with TRBJ1-2; TRBD1 agrees at 12 bases. The germline V gene has CDR1 MNHEY and CDR2 SVGEGT. CDR3 length: 16 amino acids. After removal of 6 bases from V and 3 bases from J, the junction contained 8 bases not matched to a gene.

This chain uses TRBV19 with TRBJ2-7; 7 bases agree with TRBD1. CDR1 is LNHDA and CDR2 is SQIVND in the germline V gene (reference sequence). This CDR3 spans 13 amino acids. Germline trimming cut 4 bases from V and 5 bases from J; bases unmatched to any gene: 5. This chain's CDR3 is CASSRTTGHEQYF. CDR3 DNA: TGTGCCAGTAGTAGAACGACAGGGCACGAGCAGTACTTC.

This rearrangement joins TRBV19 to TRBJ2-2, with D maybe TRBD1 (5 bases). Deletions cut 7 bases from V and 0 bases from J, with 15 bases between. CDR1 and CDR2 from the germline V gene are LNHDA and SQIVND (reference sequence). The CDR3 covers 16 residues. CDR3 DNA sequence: TGTGCCAGTACCCGAAACACAGGATCGAACACCGGGGAGCTGTTTTTT. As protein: CASTRNTGSNTGELFF.

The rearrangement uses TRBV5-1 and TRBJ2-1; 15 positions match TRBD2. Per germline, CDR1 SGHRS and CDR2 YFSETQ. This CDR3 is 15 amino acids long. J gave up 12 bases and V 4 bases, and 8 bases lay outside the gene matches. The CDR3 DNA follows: TGCGCCAGCAGCAAGGGACTAGCGGGGGGACAATTGCAGTTCTTC. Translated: CASSKGLAGGQLQFF. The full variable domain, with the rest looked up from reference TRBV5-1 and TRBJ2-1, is KAGVTQTPRYLIKTRGQQVTLSCSPISGHRSVSWYQQTPGQGLQFLFEYFSETQRNKGNFPGRFSGRQFSNSRSEMNVSTLELGDSALYLCASSKGLAGGQLQFFGPGTRLTVL.

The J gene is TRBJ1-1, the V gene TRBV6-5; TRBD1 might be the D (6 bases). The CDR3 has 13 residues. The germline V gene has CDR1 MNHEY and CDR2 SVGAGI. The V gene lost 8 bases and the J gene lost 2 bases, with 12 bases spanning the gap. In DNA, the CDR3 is TGTGCCAGCCTGACAGGAATCAACACTGAAGCTTTCTTT. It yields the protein CASLTGINTEAFF.

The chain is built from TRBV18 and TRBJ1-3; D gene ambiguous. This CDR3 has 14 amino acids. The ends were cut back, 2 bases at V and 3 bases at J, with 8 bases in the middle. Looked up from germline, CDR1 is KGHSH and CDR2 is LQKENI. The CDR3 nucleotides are TGTGCCAGCTCACCATATAACAGTGGAAACACCATATATTTT. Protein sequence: CASSPYNSGNTIYF.

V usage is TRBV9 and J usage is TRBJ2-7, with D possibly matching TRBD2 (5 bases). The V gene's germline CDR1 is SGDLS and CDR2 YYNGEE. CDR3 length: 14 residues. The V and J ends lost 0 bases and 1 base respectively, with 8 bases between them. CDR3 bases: TGTGCCAGCAGCGTAGTACGGGGTTCCTACGAGCAGTACTTC. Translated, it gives CASSVVRGSYEQYF.

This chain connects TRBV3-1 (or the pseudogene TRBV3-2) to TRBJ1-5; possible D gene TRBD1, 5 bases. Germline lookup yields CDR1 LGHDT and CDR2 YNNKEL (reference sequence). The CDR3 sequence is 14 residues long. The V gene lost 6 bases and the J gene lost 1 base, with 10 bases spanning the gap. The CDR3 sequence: CASSGRQSNQPQHF. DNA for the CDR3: TGTGCCAGCAGTGGCCGACAGAGCAATCAGCCCCAGCATTTT.